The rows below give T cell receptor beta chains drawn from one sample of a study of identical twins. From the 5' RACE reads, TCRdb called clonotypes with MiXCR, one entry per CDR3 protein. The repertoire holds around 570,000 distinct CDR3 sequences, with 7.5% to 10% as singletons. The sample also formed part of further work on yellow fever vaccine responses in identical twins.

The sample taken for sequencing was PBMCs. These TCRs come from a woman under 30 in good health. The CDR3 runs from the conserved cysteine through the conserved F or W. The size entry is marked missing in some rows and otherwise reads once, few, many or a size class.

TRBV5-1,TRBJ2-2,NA,CASSIGRAGELFF
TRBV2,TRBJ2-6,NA,CASNRDREVGANVLTF
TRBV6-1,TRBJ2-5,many,CASSEPSTQYF
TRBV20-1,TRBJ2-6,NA,CSASIPGANVLTF
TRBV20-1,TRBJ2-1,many,CSARDRNEVGLRNEQFF
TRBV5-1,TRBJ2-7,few,CASSFHDRYEQYF
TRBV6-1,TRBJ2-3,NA,CASRPQGGTDTQYF
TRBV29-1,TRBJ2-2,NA,CSVEIQGSVPGELFF
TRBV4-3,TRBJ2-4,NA,CASSQGGGRVQYF
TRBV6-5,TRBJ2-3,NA,CASSYIQGSDTDTQYF
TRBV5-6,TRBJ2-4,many,CASSSYGTENIQYF
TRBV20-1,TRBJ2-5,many,CSASFGGLETQYF
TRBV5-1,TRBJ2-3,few,CASSLDGAGPKSTDTQYF
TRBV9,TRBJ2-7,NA,CASSGGFGQGTYEQYF
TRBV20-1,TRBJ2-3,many,CSARDEGGTDTQYF
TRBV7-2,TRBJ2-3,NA,CASSLYLIVQGAQYF
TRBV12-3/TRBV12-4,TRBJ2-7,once,CAISLGPGQGLSGHYEQYF
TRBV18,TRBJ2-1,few,CASSPTSGVNEQFF
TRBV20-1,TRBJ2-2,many,CSATEQPGELFF
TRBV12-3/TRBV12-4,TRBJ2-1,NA,CASSFQGGGLNEQFF
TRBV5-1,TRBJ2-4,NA,CASSLAVGTRRNIQYF
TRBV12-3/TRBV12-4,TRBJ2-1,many,CALSHEQFF
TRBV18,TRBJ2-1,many,CASSASGTQGGEQFF
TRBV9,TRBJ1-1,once,CASGGPGQMNTEAFF
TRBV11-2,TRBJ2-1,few,CATDIAAPHLGQFF
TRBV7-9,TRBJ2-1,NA,CASIEKTGGGEQFF
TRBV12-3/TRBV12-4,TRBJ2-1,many,CASTQGVQGDYNEQFF
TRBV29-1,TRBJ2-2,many,CSAPGQGNTGELFF
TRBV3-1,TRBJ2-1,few,CASRTGKSNEQFF
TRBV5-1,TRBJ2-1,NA,CASSLEQGGRNEQFF
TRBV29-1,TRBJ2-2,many,CSVVFPDGATGELFF
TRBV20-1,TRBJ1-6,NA,CSAGRLNSPLHF
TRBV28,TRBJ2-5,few,CASSLSLAGGQETQYF
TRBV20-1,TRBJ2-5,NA,CSASLGDAKETQYF
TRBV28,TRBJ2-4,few,CASSLVDRVNIQYF
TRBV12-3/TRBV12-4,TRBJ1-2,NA,CASSLGGQEIYGYTF
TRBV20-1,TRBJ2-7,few,CSAGGVSYEQYF
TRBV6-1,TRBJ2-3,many,CASRWDRLTDTQYF
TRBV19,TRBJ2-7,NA,CASTRGSSYEQYF
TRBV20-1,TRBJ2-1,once,CSARSGTSSEQFF
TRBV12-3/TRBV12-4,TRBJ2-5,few,CASSHSQGWGQETQYF
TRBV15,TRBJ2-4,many,CATSRGAGGFAIQYF
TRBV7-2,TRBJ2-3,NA,CASSFTGGRGDTQYF
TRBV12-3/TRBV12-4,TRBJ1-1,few,CASSFQGWSTEAFF
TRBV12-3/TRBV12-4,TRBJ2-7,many,CASSLNQGGGLEQYF
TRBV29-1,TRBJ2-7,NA,CSVENWSYEQYF
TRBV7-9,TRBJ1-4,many,CASSLGDRTNEKLFF
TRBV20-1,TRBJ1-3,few,CSASTPRGRGSGNTIYF
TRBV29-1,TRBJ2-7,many,CSVSSGRSYEQYF
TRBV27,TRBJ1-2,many,CASANGVNYGYTF
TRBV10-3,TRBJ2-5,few,CAISERVQETQYF
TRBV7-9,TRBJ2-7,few,CASSLAIEQYF
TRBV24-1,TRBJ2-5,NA,CATSDFSQFEETQYF
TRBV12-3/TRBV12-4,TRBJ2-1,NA,CASSILAGTPNEQFF
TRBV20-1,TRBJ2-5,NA,CSARKGGSETQYF
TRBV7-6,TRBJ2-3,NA,CASSLGPVTPSTDTQYF